This T cell receptor beta chain was documented in a study of cytomegalovirus exposure and HLA in healthy donors. Whole-study results and caveats: Later work showed greater clonal expansion in HLA-associated TCR beta chains than in equally common others. Reports indicated that the classifier achieved high specificity and sensitivity in diagnosing cytomegalovirus status.

Per germline, CDR1 MNHEY and CDR2 SVGAGI. CDR3 length equals 15 residues. The PCR made use of 60 Vbeta and 13 Jbeta primers. Data came from immunoSEQ multiplex PCR; TCRdb stores just in-frame clones and leaves some out. The sample lists more than 130,000 clones; less than 85% were seen once. This clone was counted between two and nine times. Its target is unknown. At one end the junction does not follow the germline gene, possibly because of a read error. Other DNA sequences from this sample encode an identical CDR3 as well. V is TRBV6-5 and J is TRBJ1-2, with 11 bases lining up with TRBD1. This TCR was sampled from a man aged 40-49 years in good health and CMV-seropositive. Material for sequencing was PBMCs. CDR3 residues: CASSYLGQGAGGYTF. The CDR3 nucleotides read TGCGCCAGCAGCTACTTAGGACAGGGGGCAGGTGGCTACACCTTC.